These 17 T cell receptor beta chains came from one sample sequenced in a study of blood T cell repertoires in COVID-19. Produced via immunoSEQ multiplex PCR; TCRdb's table is partial and in-frame only. The data contain a few hundred thousand clones, roughly 87% of them singletons. The sequenced sample was peripheral blood. The receptors stem from a woman under 30 who had recovered from COVID-19.

V is TRBV10-3 and J is TRBJ2-1, with D tentatively TRBD1 (5 bases). The CDR3 is made up of 13 amino acids. Trimming cost V 4 bases and J 13 bases, with 17 bases left between them. CDR1 and CDR2 (germline): ENHRY, SYGVKD. The DNA of the CDR3 is TGTGCCATCAGTGGTGGCGAGACAGACGGTCAGTTCTTC. Amino acid sequence: CAISGGETDGQFF.

This clone appeared once. The chain recombines TRBV19 with TRBJ2-7, with D perhaps matching TRBD1 (5 bases). Trimming took off 6 bases at V and 0 bases at J, with 9 bases between the two ends. CDR1 is LNHDA, CDR2 SQIVND, per germline (reference sequence). The CDR3 contains 13 residues. The CDR3 sequence is CASSPGHSYEQYF. CDR3 bases: TGTGCCAGTAGCCCAGGGCACTCCTACGAGCAGTACTTC.

The rearrangement uses TRBV7-9 and TRBJ2-7; tentative D call: TRBD1 (5 bases). The germline V gene encodes CDR1 SEHNR and CDR2 FQNEAQ (reference sequence). The CDR3 runs 13 residues. V lost 5 bases and J lost 6, with 14 bases in between. This chain's CDR3 is CASSPPVRGEQYF. DNA for the CDR3: TGTGCCAGCAGCCCCCCCGTTAGGGGCGAGCAGTACTTC.

This rearrangement joins TRBV5-6 to TRBJ2-7; 10 positions match TRBD1. The CDR3 length is 15 residues. CDR1 SGHDT and CDR2 YYEEEE come from the germline V gene. Losses at the gene ends were 4 bases for V and 2 bases for J; bases not matched to a gene: 6. CDR3 bases: TGTGCCAGCAGCCACCCCGGGACAGGGGCCTACGAGCAGTACTTC. It translates to CASSHPGTGAYEQYF.

This chain uses TRBV7-9 with TRBJ2-7; TRBD2 matches at 7 bases. CDR3 length equals 15 residues. CDR1 SEHNR and CDR2 FQNEAQ come from the germline V gene (reference sequence). Trimming removed 5 bases from V and 1 base from J; junction bases left unmatched: 8. CDR3 amino acids: CASSPPLAVSYEQYF. The DNA for the CDR3 is TGTGCCAGCAGCCCACCCCTAGCGGTTTCCTACGAGCAGTACTTC.

The table lists this clone with a count of one. This chain links TRBV7-2 with TRBJ2-7, with TRBD2 matching 12 bases. The germline V gene has CDR1 SGHTA and CDR2 FQGNSA. V shed 2 bases and J 6 bases; nucleotides not matched to a gene: 8. This CDR3 is 16 amino acids long. The CDR3 sequence: CASSLMVGTSGLEQYF. The DNA for the CDR3 is TGTGCCAGCAGCTTAATGGTCGGGACTAGCGGGCTCGAGCAGTACTTC.

V gene TRBV7-3 combines with J gene TRBJ1-1, with 7 nucleotides matching TRBD1. Germline V CDR1 and CDR2: SGHTA, FQGTGA. With V trimmed by 5 bases and J by 8 bases, 11 bases remained unmatched. The CDR3 runs to 14 residues. The CDR3 sequence is CASSQTGDRPEAFF. CDR3 coding DNA: TGTGCCAGCAGCCAGACCGGGGACAGACCCGAAGCTTTCTTT.

The chain employs TRBV6-5 and TRBJ1-6; D gene uncertain. The CDR3 loop spans 15 amino acids. With 7 bases removed from V and 9 bases from J, the gap between germline ends came to 19 bases. Germline CDR1 reads MNHEY; CDR2 reads SVGAGI. The CDR3 nucleotides are TGTGCCAGCACCGAACAAAGCGGCTCCGGTTCACCCCTCCACTTT. It codes for CASTEQSGSGSPLHF.

The J gene is TRBJ1-4, the V gene TRBV30; 8 positions match TRBD1. From germline, CDR1 is GTSNPN and CDR2 SVGIG (reference sequence). V was clipped by 2 bases and J by 7 bases; unmatched bases: 3. This CDR3 comprises 13 residues. Here the CDR3 reads CAWSTGGSEKLFF. The CDR3, as DNA: TGTGCCTGGAGTACAGGGGGTAGTGAAAAACTGTTTTTT.

This clone was observed a few times. The chain couples TRBV7-2 to TRBJ1-1, with D uncertain. CDR3 length: 15 amino acids. Germline CDR1 reads SGHTA; CDR2 reads FQGNSA. Trimming took off 1 base at V and 9 bases at J, with 18 bases between the two ends. The CDR3 DNA reads as TGTGCCAGCAGCTTAGGTGCAAGACTAATCGGGCAAGCTTTCTTT. Its translation: CASSLGARLIGQAFF.

The chain links TRBV25-1 to TRBJ2-2, with TRBD1 matching 11 bases. J was trimmed by 5 bases and V by 4 bases; bases with no gene match: 9. This CDR3 has 17 residues. Per the germline V gene, CDR1 is MGHDK and CDR2 is SYGVNS. The CDR3 sequence is CASSASDRGRRTGELFF. Written as DNA, the CDR3 is TGTGCCAGCAGTGCTTCGGACAGGGGGCGCAGGACCGGGGAGCTGTTTTTT.

A single count supports this clone. This sequence joins TRBV27 and TRBJ2-7; 11 nucleotides match TRBD2. There are 15 residues in the CDR3. Losses at the gene ends were 5 bases for V and 1 base for J; bases not matched to a gene: 4. Per the germline V gene, CDR1 is MNHEY and CDR2 is SMNVEV (reference sequence). The chain's CDR3 is CASSLTSGRSYEQYF. As DNA, the CDR3 is TGTGCCAGCAGTCTAACTAGCGGGAGATCCTACGAGCAGTACTTC.

The rearrangement joins TRBV5-1 to TRBJ2-7; 10 bases line up with TRBD1. Germline V lookup: CDR1 SGHRS, CDR2 YFSETQ. The CDR3 has 14 amino acids. V shed 4 bases and J 7 bases; nucleotides not matched to a gene: 8. This CDR3 is CASSQGTGEGEQYF. Written as DNA, the CDR3 is TGCGCCAGCAGCCAGGGGACAGGGGAAGGAGAGCAGTACTTC.

The CDR3 is CASSPGTGVSDEQYF. The CDR3 coding sequence is TGTGCCAGCAGTCCCGGGACAGGTGTCTCGGACGAGCAGTACTTC. The chain carries TRBV6-2 or TRBV6-3 and TRBJ2-7, with 8 bases that match TRBD1. With 5 bases clipped from V and 5 bases from J, the junction kept 11 bases outside the gene matches. The CDR3 runs to 15 residues. CDR1 and CDR2 (germline): MNHEY, SVGEGT.

The chain is built from TRBV5-6 and TRBJ2-2; 7 bases are shared with TRBD1. The junction had 6 bases not matched to a gene; V was cut back by 4 bases and J by 6 bases. The length of the CDR3 is 14 residues. CDR1 is SGHDT and CDR2 is YYEEEE in the germline V gene. The CDR3 region has the DNA TGTGCCAGCAGCAAAGGGACAGTTCCCGGGGAGCTGTTTTTT. Amino acids: CASSKGTVPGELFF.

V gene TRBV9 combines with J gene TRBJ1-5, with 7 bases identical to TRBD1. The CDR3 runs 15 residues. The germline gives CDR1 SGDLS, CDR2 YYNGEE. V shed 2 bases and J 3 bases; nucleotides not matched to a gene: 5. The CDR3 protein is CASSVTGQTNQPQHF. DNA for the CDR3: TGTGCCAGCAGCGTTACGGGACAGACCAATCAGCCCCAGCATTTT. Based on the CDR3 plus reference TRBV9 and TRBJ1-5, the full variable domain is DSGVTQTPKHLITATGQRVTLRCSPRSGDLSVYWYQQSLDQGLQFLIQYYNGEERAKGNILERFSAQQFPDLHSELNLSSLELGDSALYFCASSVTGQTNQPQHFGDGTRLSIL.

The J gene is TRBJ2-7, the V gene TRBV2; 10 bases fit TRBD1. CDR1 SNHLY and CDR2 FYNNEI come from the germline V gene. CDR3 length: 17 amino acids. The V segment lost 9 bases and the J segment 4 bases; nucleotides outside the gene matches: 18. CDR3 coding DNA: TGTGCCAGTAGACCGGGACAGGGGTTTTTAGTCGCTTACGAGCAGTACTTC. Its protein is CASRPGQGFLVAYEQYF.